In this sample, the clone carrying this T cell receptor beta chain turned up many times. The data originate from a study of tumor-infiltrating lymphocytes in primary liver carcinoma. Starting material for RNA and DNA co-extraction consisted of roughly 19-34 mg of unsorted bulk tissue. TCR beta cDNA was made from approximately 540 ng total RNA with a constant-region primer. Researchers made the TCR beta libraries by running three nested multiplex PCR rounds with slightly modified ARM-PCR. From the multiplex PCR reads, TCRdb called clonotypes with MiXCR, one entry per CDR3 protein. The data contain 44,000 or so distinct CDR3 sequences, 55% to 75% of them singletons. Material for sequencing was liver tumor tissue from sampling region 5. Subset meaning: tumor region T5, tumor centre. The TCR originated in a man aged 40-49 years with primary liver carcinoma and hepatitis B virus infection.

CDR3 sequence: CASSADSSDTQYF. Here the CDR3 DNA reads TGTGCCAGCAGCGCGGACTCCTCAGATACGCAGTATTTT. The V and J genes are TRBV5-4 and TRBJ2-3, with a possible D match to TRBD2 (5 bases). V was trimmed by 4 bases and J by 4 bases, leaving 10 bases between them. The CDR3 is 13 amino acids. Per germline, CDR1 SGHNT and CDR2 YYREEE (reference sequence).